The text below deals with one TCR beta chain. Its antigen is still unknown. These data are taken from a study of Ad26.COV2.S vaccination and SARS-CoV-2 variants. Turning to the study itself: The Ad26.COV2.S arm of the COV1001 trial was where the donor was placed. Study-level results: For non-spike TCRs, breadth in vaccine recipients resembled that in placebo recipients.

Germline assignment: CDR1 SEHNR and CDR2 FQNEAQ (reference sequence). This CDR3 is 15 amino acids long. Trimming took 0 bases from V and 10 from J, leaving 16 bases between them. Stated treatment: some 19 received Ad26.COV2.S at low or high dose, single or two shots; roughly 5 received placebo; per-sample allocation not given. Samples came from day 63 after the first vaccine or placebo injection. This table comes from immunoSEQ multiplex PCR, and its TCRdb copy is limited to in-frame clones, with some not included. Of 350,000 to 500,000 clones listed, roughly 90% are singletons. The sample here was peripheral blood, taken in a trial of Ad26.COV2.S vaccine versus placebo. This clonotype was sampled from a person aged 18-65 years who received the Ad26.COV2.S COVID-19 vaccine or a placebo. The chain joins TRBV7-9 to TRBJ2-1; D uncertain. CDR3 amino acids: CASSLAGSRIREQFF. The CDR3 DNA reads as TGTGCCAGCAGCTTAGCTGGGTCCCGTATACGGGAGCAGTTCTTC.